The 8 T cell receptor beta chains below come from one sample, sequenced in a study of T cells in Graves' hyperthyroidism and ophthalmopathy. TCR beta CDR3 sequences were amplified from RNA transcripts. Carried out on the TCR CDR3, a first-round RT-PCR used the HTBI primer set. Via MiXCR, TCRdb re-called the multiplex PCR reads, giving one row per CDR3 protein. The sample lists roughly 510,000 distinct CDR3 sequences, around 21% seen once, with 26% in the top ten. Sequenced: blood. These receptors all stem from a young man with Graves' hyperthyroidism.

This clonotype was found many times. The chain links TRBV19 to TRBJ1-2; TRBD1 is a possible D gene (6 bases). There are 16 residues in the CDR3. The germline V gene has CDR1 LNHDA and CDR2 SQIVND (reference sequence). Trimming stripped 5 bases from V and 3 bases from J, with 19 bases between. The CDR3 nucleotides read TGTGCCAGTAGTTTCCGGACAGTGAGATCTGACTATGGCTACACCTTC. Protein product: CASSFRTVRSDYGYTF.

This clonotype showed up just a few times. V and J are TRBV15 and TRBJ2-5; the D gene is possibly TRBD1 (6 bases). V was pared by 0 bases and J by 5 bases, with 10 bases between. This CDR3 spans 14 amino acids. Germline V gene lookup returns CDR1 LNHNV and CDR2 YYDKDF (reference sequence). CDR3 sequence: CATSRDRGGETQYF. CDR3 coding DNA: TGTGCCACCAGCAGAGATAGAGGGGGTGAGACCCAGTACTTC.

The sample holds many counts of this clonotype. The chain employs TRBV19 and TRBJ2-2, with D possibly being TRBD1 (6 bases). V lost 4 bases to trimming and J lost 3 bases, with 12 bases between them. The CDR3 runs to 15 residues. Germline V CDR1 and CDR2: LNHDA, SQIVND (reference sequence). CDR3 protein: CASSTPGHHTGELFF. For the CDR3, the DNA is TGTGCCAGTAGTACACCGGGACACCACACCGGGGAGCTGTTTTTT.

This clonotype was seen ten or more times. V is TRBV10-3 and J is TRBJ2-2; 8 positions match TRBD1. Germline CDR1 reads ENHRY; CDR2 reads SYGVKD. The junction had 9 bases not matched to a gene; V was cut back by 8 bases and J by 4 bases. The CDR3 length is 15 residues. The CDR3 DNA sequence: TGTGCCATCCAGGACAGGGAGTTTGGCACCGGGGAGCTGTTTTTT. This sequence encodes CAIQDREFGTGELFF.

The chain couples TRBV12-5 to TRBJ2-7; D is unclear. V lost 7 bases and J 1 base, leaving 14 bases between the germline ends. The germline V gene has CDR1 LGHNT and CDR2 FRNRAP. The CDR3 has 14 residues. CDR3 nucleotides: TGTGCTAGTGCGAGCACCCTTACATCCTACGAGCAGTACTTC. Translating it yields CASASTLTSYEQYF.

The chain is built from TRBV28 and TRBJ1-1, with a tentative D call TRBD1 (5 bases). This CDR3 has 15 amino acids. The germline gives CDR1 MDHEN, CDR2 SYDVKM. The V and J ends lost 6 bases and 4 bases respectively, with 18 bases between them. This CDR3 reads CASSAGGAAATEAFF. CDR3 nucleotides: TGTGCCAGCAGCGCGGGAGGGGCTGCGGCCACTGAAGCTTTCTTT.

This clonotype was detected many times. This chain connects TRBV6-5 to TRBJ1-1; possible D gene TRBD1, 5 bases. Trimming took 3 bases from V and 5 from J, leaving 13 bases between them. The CDR3 consists of 14 residues. Germline assignment: CDR1 MNHEY and CDR2 SVGAGI. CDR3 in amino acids: CASSYLGTKTEAFF. The CDR3 DNA sequence: TGTGCCAGCAGTTATCTCGGGACGAAAACTGAAGCTTTCTTT.

This clonotype has at least ten counts. The V call is TRBV20-1, the J call TRBJ2-7, with TRBD1 identical over 9 bases. The length of the CDR3 is 13 residues. In germline, CDR1 is DFQATT, CDR2 SNEGSKA (reference sequence). Trimming at V came to 5 bases and at J to 3 bases, leaving 5 bases not matched to a gene. The CDR3 is CSAGTGRSYEQYF. CDR3 DNA: TGCAGTGCTGGGACAGGGCGAAGCTACGAGCAGTACTTC.